This entry lists 17 T cell receptor beta chains sequenced from one sample in a study of blood T cell repertoires in COVID-19 (dated by TCRdb to 2020 to 2022). To prepare the library, the immunoSEQ multiplex PCR assay was applied. This immuneACCESS table, as held by TCRdb, lists in-frame sequences with V and J called but not all clones. Of the missing ones, under half trace to an unresolved V gene in checked studies; the others have no known cause. Recorded for this sample are roughly 280,000 clones; less than 90% of them occurred a single time. Together, the top ten hold about 3% of the sample. Input material: PBMCs or T cells enriched from blood (not recorded which). Source of these receptors: a woman in her forties or fifties who had recovered from COVID-19.

V usage is TRBV27 and J usage is TRBJ1-1; the match to TRBD1 covers 11 bases. In germline, CDR1 is MNHEY, CDR2 SMNVEV (reference sequence). This CDR3 is 16 amino acids long. Trimming cost V 6 bases and J 0 bases; bases outside gene matches: 6. CDR3: CASSPDRGLLNTEAFF. CDR3 sequence (DNA): TGTGCCAGCAGCCCGGACAGGGGGCTGTTGAACACTGAAGCTTTCTTT.

This sequence joins TRBV28 and TRBJ1-4; D unresolved. There are 17 residues in the CDR3. Looked up from germline, CDR1 is MDHEN and CDR2 is SYDVKM. With 2 bases removed from V and 0 bases from J, the gap between germline ends came to 13 bases. Here the CDR3 DNA reads TGTGCCAGCAGTTTAGGTCCGGAGGTTGCAACTAATGAAAAACTGTTTTTT. Protein: CASSLGPEVATNEKLFF.

A single count supports this clone. The chain carries TRBV16 and TRBJ2-2; 10 bases map to TRBD1. In germline, CDR1 is KGHSY, CDR2 FQNENV. Unmatched junction bases numbered 3, after V lost 4 bases and J lost 7 bases. This CDR3 contains 14 residues. CDR3 amino acids: CASSRDRGVGELFF. CDR3 nucleotides: TGTGCCAGCAGCCGGGACAGGGGTGTCGGGGAGCTGTTTTTT. The variable domain in full, with the rest retrieved from reference TRBV16 and TRBJ2-2, is GEEVAQTPKHLVRGEGQKAKLYCAPIKGHSYVFWYQQVLKNEFKFLISFQNENVFDETGMPKERFSAKCLPNSPCSLEIQATKLEDSAVYFCASSRDRGVGELFFGEGSRLTVL.

The chain has TRBV5-1 and TRBJ1-4; 7 nucleotides align to TRBD1. In germline, CDR1 is SGHRS, CDR2 YFSETQ. The CDR3 extends over 16 amino acids. V lost 4 bases and J lost 2; bases outside the gene matches: 8. Here the CDR3 reads CASSDDPGQTNEKLFF. CDR3 nucleotides: TGCGCCAGCAGCGACGACCCGGGACAGACTAATGAAAAACTGTTTTTT.

The chain has TRBV6-6 and TRBJ2-1; D is possibly TRBD2 (6 bases). The V and J ends lost 5 bases and 7 bases respectively, with 27 bases between them. The germline gives CDR1 MNHNY, CDR2 SVGAGI (reference sequence). CDR3 size: 18 residues. In DNA form, the CDR3 reads TGTGCCAGCAGTCCCCGTCTCGGGACTCCTGGTTTAGGGAATGAGCAGTTCTTC. Translating gives CASSPRLGTPGLGNEQFF.

The CDR3 bases are TGTGCCAGCAGTGAAGTTGGAGGGTGGGCGACTAATGAAAAACTGTTTTTT. Residues: CASSEVGGWATNEKLFF. The chain is built from TRBV6-1 and TRBJ1-4; no clear D. The CDR3 covers 17 residues. Germline V gene sequence: CDR1 MNHNS, CDR2 SASEGT. V was trimmed by 1 base and J by 2 bases, leaving 14 bases between them.

This clone was picked up one time. The rearrangement uses TRBV30 and TRBJ1-6; 7 bases map to TRBD1. CDR1 and CDR2 (germline): GTSNPN, SVGIG (reference sequence). The V and J ends lost 5 bases and 7 bases, in that order; junction bases with no gene match: 8. This CDR3 comprises 14 residues. The CDR3 protein is CAWGYRGPNSPLHF. In DNA form, the CDR3 reads TGTGCCTGGGGTTACAGGGGCCCAAATTCACCCCTCCACTTT.

This clone was found once. The genes are TRBV7-9 and TRBJ1-6, with D unclear. Trimming left V 0 bases short and J 0 bases short, with 12 bases between. In germline, CDR1 is SEHNR, CDR2 FQNEAQ (reference sequence). The CDR3 runs 18 residues. CDR3 region: CASSLALWESSYNSPLHF. The DNA for the CDR3 is TGTGCCAGCAGCTTAGCCCTCTGGGAGAGCTCCTATAATTCACCCCTCCACTTT.

The chain joins TRBV27 to TRBJ2-5; 9 bases line up with TRBD1. The V and J ends lost 5 bases and 2 bases, in that order; junction bases with no gene match: 3. Germline loops: CDR1 MNHEY, CDR2 SMNVEV (reference sequence). The CDR3 totals 14 residues. Written as DNA, the CDR3 is TGTGCCAGCAGTCCAGACAGGGGGCAAGAGACCCAGTACTTC. It encodes CASSPDRGQETQYF.

V usage is TRBV28 and J usage is TRBJ1-3; D remains ambiguous. The CDR3 runs to 15 residues. CDR1 is MDHEN and CDR2 is SYDVKM in the germline V gene. The V end was cut by 2 bases, the J end by 2 bases, with 10 bases between. In nucleotides, the CDR3 is TGTGCCAGCAGTTTAACGGGATCGGCTGGAAACACCATATATTTT. This translates into CASSLTGSAGNTIYF.

This chain links TRBV29-1 with TRBJ2-7, with 10 bases lining up with TRBD2. Looked up from germline, CDR1 is SQVTM and CDR2 is ANQGSEA. Trimming at V came to 7 bases and at J to 4 bases, leaving 10 bases not matched to a gene. CDR3 size: 14 residues. CDR3 in DNA: TGCAGCGGTGGCATGGCTAGCGGGAGTTACGAGCAGTACTTC. It is translated as CSGGMASGSYEQYF.

The chain has TRBV30 and TRBJ1-5, with a weak D call TRBD1 (6 bases). This CDR3 spans 15 amino acids. The V end lost 1 base, the J end lost 1 base, and 11 bases lay between the germline ends. Germline-derived CDR1 and CDR2 are GTSNPN and SVGIG (reference sequence). This CDR3 reads CAWSEKTGSNQPQHF. The CDR3 DNA is TGTGCCTGGAGTGAAAAGACAGGCAGCAATCAGCCCCAGCATTTT. Complete variable domain (other parts from reference TRBV30 and TRBJ1-5): SQTIHQWPATLVQPVGSPLSLECTVEGTSNPNLYWYRQAAGRGLQLLFYSVGIGQISSEVPQNLSASRPQDRQFILSSKKLLLSDSGFYLCAWSEKTGSNQPQHFGDGTRLSIL.

This sequence joins TRBV19 and TRBJ1-2, with TRBD1 identical over 7 bases. CDR1 and CDR2 (germline): LNHDA, SQIVND (reference sequence). This CDR3 contains 15 residues. V shed 4 bases, J shed 1 base, and the junction held 6 bases outside the gene matches. This chain's CDR3 is CASSRDRLFNYGYTF. CDR3 in DNA: TGTGCCAGTAGTAGGGACAGATTGTTTAACTATGGCTACACCTTC. Full variable domain (outside the CDR3, taken from reference TRBV19 and TRBJ1-2): DGGITQSPKYLFRKEGQNVTLSCEQNLNHDAMYWYRQDPGQGLRLIYYSQIVNDFQKGDIAEGYSVSREKKESFPLTVTSAQKNPTAFYLCASSRDRLFNYGYTFGSGTRLTVV.

This clone has a single count. The genes are TRBV5-1 and TRBJ2-3, with 8 bases lining up with TRBD1. With V trimmed by 4 bases and J by 3 bases, 7 bases remained unmatched. The CDR3 is 15 residues long. CDR1 is SGHRS and CDR2 is YFSETQ in the germline V gene. CDR3 loop: CASSLGQGRTDTQYF. The CDR3, as DNA: TGCGCCAGCAGCCTAGGACAGGGTCGTACAGATACGCAGTATTTT. Based on the CDR3 plus reference TRBV5-1 and TRBJ2-3, the full variable domain is KAGVTQTPRYLIKTRGQQVTLSCSPISGHRSVSWYQQTPGQGLQFLFEYFSETQRNKGNFPGRFSGRQFSNSRSEMNVSTLELGDSALYLCASSLGQGRTDTQYFGPGTRLTVL.

The chain links TRBV5-3 to TRBJ1-2; the D is unclear. TRBV5-3 qualifies as an ORF whose function is uncertain. Trimming took 4 bases from V and 0 from J, leaving 13 bases between them. This CDR3 is 15 amino acids long. The CDR3: CARSLPRRANYGYTF. DNA of the CDR3: TGTGCCAGAAGCCTTCCCCGCCGGGCTAACTATGGCTACACCTTC.

This rearrangement joins TRBV27 to TRBJ2-5; 10 nucleotides line up with TRBD2. CDR1 and CDR2 (germline): MNHEY, SMNVEV (reference sequence). After removal of 10 bases from V and 0 bases from J, the junction contained 5 bases not matched to a gene. This CDR3 contains 14 residues. For the CDR3, the DNA is TGTGCCACCAGCGGGAGGGCTTACCAAGAGACCCAGTACTTC. Residues: CATSGRAYQETQYF.

This clone has only one observation. This chain uses TRBV11-3 with TRBJ1-6; no reliable D call. This CDR3 comprises 13 residues. Between the trimmed V and J ends, which lost 0 bases and 8 bases, there was a span of 5 bases. Germline lookup yields CDR1 SGHNT and CDR2 YENEEA. CDR3 bases: TGTGCCAGCAGCTTAGATCATGATTCACCCCTCCACTTT. It codes for CASSLDHDSPLHF.